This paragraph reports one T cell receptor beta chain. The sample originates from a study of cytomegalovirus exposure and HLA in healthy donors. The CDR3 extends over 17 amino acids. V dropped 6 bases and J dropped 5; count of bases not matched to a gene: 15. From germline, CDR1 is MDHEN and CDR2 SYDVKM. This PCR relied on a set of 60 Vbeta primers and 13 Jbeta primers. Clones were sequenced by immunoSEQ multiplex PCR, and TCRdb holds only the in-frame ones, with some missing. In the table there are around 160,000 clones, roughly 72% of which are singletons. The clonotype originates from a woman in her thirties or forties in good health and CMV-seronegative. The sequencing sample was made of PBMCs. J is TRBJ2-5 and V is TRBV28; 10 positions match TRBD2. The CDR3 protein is CASSDPPGASGSETQYF. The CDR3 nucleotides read TGTGCCAGCAGCGACCCCCCAGGGGCTAGCGGGAGTGAGACCCAGTACTTC.